This T cell receptor (beta chain) was retrieved from a study of shared clonotypes between healthy human individuals (dated by TCRdb to about 2020). About the study as a whole: A few men and a couple of women, aged 18 to 49 years, made up the cohort. For each donor, CD4 naive and CD4 memory were each given three plates, CD8 naive was given two plates, and CD8 memory was given one plate. To estimate repertoire size and how much clonotype sharing occurs between individuals, the study deeply sequenced the blood TCR repertoires of roughly 5 healthy adults. Libraries were prepared and TCR repertoires were sequenced by different laboratories using diverse techniques, in order to increase sequencing depth and limit assay-specific biases. Leukapheresis yielded between about 0.9 and 8.9 billion PBMCs per donor. The investigation overall reported the following: Sampling was restricted to blood, and TCR repertoires in tissue are likely to differ from TCR repertoires in blood. Based on pairwise subsampling, the degree of clonotype sharing among donors was expected to be affected by sequencing depth. Compared with non-shared clonotypes, clonotypes shared by all four sorted-subset donors had higher generation probabilities. Larger estimated clonotype richness was generally found for naive subsets than for memory subsets. Sharing across a few donors was observed for around 4.8% of naive CD4, 3% to 3.5% of naive CD8, 2.3% of memory CD4, and about 0.4% of memory CD8 clonotypes. Because the study included a small number of donors, the genetic and exposure-history diversity represented was limited. Incomplete sequencing was indicated by rarefaction of sorted-subset datasets, despite the large sequencing depth.

For the CD8 naive samples, CD45RO-negative cells were positively selected for CCR7, yielding a CD45RA+CCR7+ population from which TemRA cells were excluded. The donors were healthy, HIV-negative adults who had no recently reported acute infections or vaccinations. Every donor was a Caucasian adult residing in Nashville, Tennessee, USA. After blood collection by leukapheresis, PBMCs were isolated using Ficoll-Histopaque density gradient centrifugation and then cryopreserved in the vapor phase of liquid nitrogen. Analytical flow cytometry was used to check the purity and quantity of each magnetically sorted T cell population. Genomic DNA was isolated from each sorted fraction and quantified by UV absorbance on a Nanodrop 2000c. TCR CDR3 regions were amplified from genomic DNA by multiplex PCR using the deep immunoSEQ assay. For each cell subset, the extracted genomic DNA was distributed evenly across all wells of several immunoSEQ 96-well plates, and each plate served as one replicate. Each replicate PCR for sorted subsets received roughly 0.2 ug genomic DNA, equal to about 29,000 T cell genomes. The purified libraries were quantified using a Qubit 3.0 fluorometer, sized with a Bioanalyzer 2100, and then quantified again using the KAPA Library Quantification kit. Each immunoSEQ 96-well plate was sequenced on its own single-read 150-cycle Illumina NextSeq 550 flow cell. Per the original workflow: The immunoSEQ output contained only junctional sequences without quality scores, so filtering could not match that applied to full-length reads. To assign V/J genes and CDR3, sequences were annotated using PyIR, a Python wrapper for IgBLAST v1.9, with IMGT germline references. Reads were filtered out if the reads had weak V/J assignments (E-value above 1e-6), no CDR3, stop codons, out-of-frame junctions, or ambiguous translated residues. V3J clonotypes were defined as sequences sharing an identical inferred V gene, J gene, and CDR3 amino acid sequence. Percentage overlap between repertoires was computed as shared unique clonotypes divided by the size of the smaller repertoire. Three approaches were used to assess repertoire richness: RTK rarefaction, the Chao1 estimator, and Recon v2.1 estimates of unobserved clonotypes. OLGA was used to compute generation probabilities for all TCRbeta clonotypes that the gDNA method yielded from a handful of donors. TCRdb's version of the immuneACCESS table is confined to in-frame rearrangements and falls short of the full clone set. An unresolved V gene accounts for under half of the shortfall where checked; the remainder is of unknown origin. The DNA gave D and trimming, while V, J and clone size come from that table. The sample contains 2 million or so clones, just under 95% of them found a single time. Approximately 1.2% of the sample is in the top ten clones.

According to the germline V gene, CDR1 reads MNHNS and CDR2 reads SASEGT. At the junction V is shortened by 2 bases and J by 3 bases, with 11 bases in between. The CDR3 sequence holds 14 residues, the cysteine and phenylalanine included. Only the CDR3 DNA stays, 42 bases, in frame from base 1. Concerning this clone: The clone's antigen remains unknown. There are no base qualities to consult, and no much larger clone falls within one base.

This TCR came from a man younger than 35 in good health. The sequenced material came from naive CD8+ T cells sorted from blood. The cell subset or site label, read with the paper, signifies: CD45RA+CCR7+. The receptor chain draws on TRBV6-1 and TRBJ2-7, with the D call perhaps TRBD1 or TRBD2, as 6 bases match in each case. The nucleotide sequence is given as TGTGCCAGCAGTGAAAGGGGGGTTAACTACGAGCAGTACTTC. Its protein is CASSERGVNYEQYF.